The 20 T cell receptor beta chains below come from one sample, sequenced in a study of T-cell memory formation after mild COVID-19. Using its own MiXCR run on the 5' RACE reads, TCRdb lists one record per CDR3 protein. Among 470,000 or so distinct CDR3 sequences listed, around a sixth were seen once. The sequenced material came from PBMCs or a T cell subset sorted from them (not recorded which). The receptor set was obtained from an adult woman who had mild COVID-19 (a few samples of this study predate the infection). Cell type and time point are not known.

Only a few counts were recorded for this clonotype. This chain joins TRBV15 and TRBJ1-2, with D unresolved. Germline V gene sequence: CDR1 LNHNV, CDR2 YYDKDF (reference sequence). V lost 0 bases and J 3 bases, leaving 17 bases between the germline ends. This CDR3 has 17 amino acids. CDR3 sequence (DNA): TGTGCCACCAGCAGAGATGGGTCGGCATTACCTTACTATGGCTACACCTTC. Its translation: CATSRDGSALPYYGYTF.

V is TRBV12-3 or TRBV12-4 and J is TRBJ1-1, with D possibly TRBD1 on 6 matching bases. V lost 5 bases and J 1 base, leaving 14 bases between the germline ends. This CDR3 has 15 amino acids. The CDR3 bases are TGTGCCAGCAGTAAAAAGACAGGCAGGAACACTGAAGCTTTCTTT. Protein sequence: CASSKKTGRNTEAFF.

The gene calls are TRBV6-2 or TRBV6-3 and TRBJ2-6; tentative D call: TRBD2 (5 bases). The germline gives CDR1 MNHEY, CDR2 SVGEGT. V gave up 2 bases and J gave up 2 bases, with 7 bases separating them. There are 15 residues in the CDR3. CDR3 nucleotide sequence: TGTGCCAGCAGTTACCACGGGGCTGGGGCCAACGTCCTGACTTTC. It yields the protein CASSYHGAGANVLTF.

This clonotype was observed a few times. The chain employs TRBV7-9 and TRBJ2-1, with D possibly being TRBD1 or TRBD2 (7 bases each). Germline V gives CDR1 SEHNR, CDR2 FQNEAQ (reference sequence). This CDR3 region has 17 residues. V was trimmed by 3 bases and J by 8 bases, leaving 23 bases between them. The CDR3 sequence: CASSFPTGRGRDDEQFF. For the CDR3, the DNA is TGTGCCAGCAGCTTCCCTACGGGGAGGGGGCGAGACGATGAGCAGTTCTTC. Supplemented by reference TRBV7-9 and TRBJ2-1, the full variable domain reads DTGVSQNPRHKITKRGQNVTFRCDPISEHNRLYWYRQTLGQGPEFLTYFQNEAQLEKSRLLSDRFSAERPKGSFSTLEIQRTEQGDSAMYLCASSFPTGRGRDDEQFFGPGTRLTVL.

This clonotype was seen more than once but under ten times. The rearrangement uses TRBV3-1 and TRBJ2-2, with D possibly TRBD1 on 5 matching bases. The CDR3 runs 13 residues. V lost 1 base and J lost 7, with 7 bases in between. Germline-derived CDR1 and CDR2 are LGHDT and YNNKEL (reference sequence). CDR3 in amino acids: CASSQGRVGELFF. In DNA form, the CDR3 reads TGTGCCAGCAGCCAAGGCAGGGTCGGGGAGCTGTTTTTT.

The V and J genes are TRBV20-1 and TRBJ1-2; maybe TRBD1 (5 bases). The V gene's germline CDR1 is DFQATT and CDR2 SNEGSKA (reference sequence). V was shortened by 1 base and J by 8 bases, with 23 bases between the two germline ends. The CDR3 has 16 residues. The CDR3 spells CSARATAAGTDGGYTF. The CDR3 DNA is TGCAGTGCTAGAGCTACAGCCGCCGGGACCGATGGAGGCTACACCTTC.

The rearrangement uses TRBV11-2 and TRBJ2-5, with D tentatively TRBD2 (6 bases). V was cut by 2 bases and J by 5 bases, with 12 bases left in between. Germline V gene sequence: CDR1 SGHAT, CDR2 FQNNGV. The CDR3 is made up of 14 amino acids. For the CDR3, the DNA is TGTGCCAGCAGCTTAACTAGAGGGACTGAGACCCAGTACTTC. This gives the protein CASSLTRGTETQYF.

V and J are TRBV10-3 and TRBJ2-5, with D maybe TRBD1 (6 bases). Trimming cost V 8 bases and J 2 bases, with 9 bases left between them. Per germline, CDR1 ENHRY and CDR2 SYGVKD. The CDR3 contains 12 residues. Here the CDR3 DNA reads TGTGCCATCGGACAGTCTCAAGAGACCCAGTACTTC. Translated: CAIGQSQETQYF.

The CDR3 region is CSASRSGRGTDTQYF. The CDR3, as DNA: TGCAGTGCTAGCCGGAGCGGGAGAGGGACAGATACGCAGTATTTT. The V call is TRBV20-1, the J call TRBJ2-3; 8 bases are a match to TRBD2. The junction had 8 bases not matched to a gene; V was cut back by 3 bases and J by 3 bases. The CDR3 runs 15 residues. Germline loops: CDR1 DFQATT, CDR2 SNEGSKA (reference sequence).

CDR3 region: CATSIPRGLAEETQYF. In DNA form, the CDR3 reads TGTGCCACCAGCATCCCACGGGGACTAGCGGAAGAGACCCAGTACTTC. The chain has TRBV15 and TRBJ2-5; 11 bases fit TRBD2. CDR3 length: 16 residues. With 4 bases clipped from V and 3 bases from J, the junction kept 7 bases outside the gene matches. Germline-derived CDR1 and CDR2 are LNHNV and YYDKDF (reference sequence). The whole variable domain, filled in from reference TRBV15 and TRBJ2-5, reads DAMVIQNPRYQVTQFGKPVTLSCSQTLNHNVMYWYQQKSSQAPKLLFHYYDKDFNNEADTPDNFQSRRPNTSFCFLDIRSPGLGDTAMYLCATSIPRGLAEETQYFGPGTRLLVL.

The V gene is TRBV12-3 or TRBV12-4, the J gene TRBJ2-7, with a tentative D call TRBD2 (6 bases). Trimming pared 4 bases from V and 0 bases from J, leaving 13 bases between. This CDR3 contains 15 residues. The CDR3, as DNA: TGTGCCAGCAGTTGGAGTAGCGGAGTCTCCTACGAGCAGTACTTC. This encodes CASSWSSGVSYEQYF.

This clonotype was found a few times. The V gene is TRBV12-3 or TRBV12-4, the J gene TRBJ2-3; 12 nucleotides align to TRBD2. The CDR3 spans 18 residues. V lost 1 base and J lost 3; bases outside the gene matches: 8. The CDR3 nucleotides read TGTGCCAGCAGTTTAGTCCTAGCGGGGGGGCCTGGAACAGATACGCAGTATTTT. It codes for CASSLVLAGGPGTDTQYF.

The chain links TRBV29-1 to TRBJ1-1, with unresolved D. Per the germline V gene, CDR1 is SQVTM and CDR2 is ANQGSEA. The ends were cut back, 0 bases at V and 5 bases at J, with 7 bases in the middle. This CDR3 has 12 residues. The CDR3 sequence is CSVEEVWTEAFF. The CDR3 DNA reads as TGCAGCGTTGAAGAGGTTTGGACTGAAGCTTTCTTT.

The genes are TRBV5-1 and TRBJ1-3; D ambiguous. V lost 0 bases and J lost 3, with 7 bases in between. The CDR3 covers 14 residues. The germline V gene has CDR1 SGHRS and CDR2 YFSETQ. The CDR3 DNA reads TGCGCCAGCAGCTTGGGGGATGATGGAAACACCATATATTTT. Translation: CASSLGDDGNTIYF. Together with reference TRBV5-1 and TRBJ1-3, the CDR3 gives the full variable domain: KAGVTQTPRYLIKTRGQQVTLSCSPISGHRSVSWYQQTPGQGLQFLFEYFSETQRNKGNFPGRFSGRQFSNSRSEMNVSTLELGDSALYLCASSLGDDGNTIYFGEGSWLTVV.

The V gene is TRBV24-1, the J gene TRBJ2-1; the match to TRBD2 covers 12 bases. J lost 8 bases, V lost 5 bases, and 3 bases had no gene match. The CDR3 consists of 14 residues. The germline CDR1 and CDR2 sequences are KGHDR and SFDVKD. The CDR3 sequence: CATSALAGGDEQFF. DNA for the CDR3: TGTGCCACCAGTGCGCTAGCGGGAGGGGATGAGCAGTTCTTC.

The chain recombines TRBV21-1 with TRBJ2-5; no DNA check was done on the table's D call, TRBD1. TRBV21-1 is deemed a pseudogene. This CDR3 comprises 11 residues. CDR3 coding DNA: TGTGCCCTACCCCGACGGGCAGGCGAGTACTTC. Protein: CALPRRAGEYF.

This clonotype showed up many times. The chain joins TRBV4-3 to TRBJ2-1; 7 bases align to TRBD2. This CDR3 spans 13 amino acids. J lost 8 bases, V lost 4 bases, and 5 bases had no gene match. From germline, CDR1 is LGHNA and CDR2 YSLEER. The CDR3 protein is CASSLTGGYEQFF. For the CDR3, the DNA is TGCGCCAGCAGCCTAACGGGAGGCTATGAGCAGTTCTTC.

This clonotype was observed a handful of times. This chain links TRBV5-1 with TRBJ2-7, with 9 bases aligning to TRBD1. The CDR3 consists of 15 residues. V dropped 3 bases and J dropped 2; count of bases not matched to a gene: 6. Germline CDR1 is SGHRS and CDR2 is YFSETQ. CDR3 amino acids: CASSSRTGAPYEQYF. CDR3 coding DNA: TGCGCCAGCAGCTCTAGGACAGGGGCCCCCTACGAGCAGTACTTC.

This sequence joins TRBV20-1 and TRBJ1-5; D remains ambiguous. The V end lost 3 bases, the J end lost 0 bases, and 6 bases lay between the germline ends. CDR3 length equals 13 residues. Germline CDR1 DFQATT, CDR2 SNEGSKA (reference sequence). Here the CDR3 reads CSASWSSNQPQHF. The CDR3 nucleotides read TGCAGTGCTAGCTGGAGTAGCAATCAGCCCCAGCATTTT.

This clonotype was detected a few times. The CDR3 protein is CASSQGQGPTYEQYF. CDR3 sequence (DNA): TGCGCCAGCAGCCAAGGACAGGGTCCCACCTACGAGCAGTACTTC. The chain is built from TRBV4-3 and TRBJ2-7; TRBD1 matches at 7 bases. Trimming took 1 base from V and 2 from J; bases not matched to a gene: 5. Germline V CDR1 and CDR2: LGHNA, YSLEER. The CDR3 is 15 residues long.